Listed here are 20 T cell receptor beta chains from one sample, sequenced in a study of shared clonotypes between healthy human individuals (dated by TCRdb to the early 2020s). Receptor libraries were prepared by the immunoSEQ multiplex PCR assay. TCRdb took this table from immuneACCESS and kept in-frame rearrangements with V and J called. Such tables lack part of the clones; where checked against another copy, unresolved V genes explain under half of the gap, and the rest is unexplained. The sample has 2 million to 2.5 million clones on record, around 90% of them singletons. The ten largest clones represent more than 0.35% of the sample. The sequencing sample was made of naive CD4+ T cells from PBMCs. The sample's cell subset or site label, in plain terms: CD45RA+ positively selected. All receptors derive from a man between 18 and 29 years old in good health. Some clones in this sample may be carry-over from other donors' samples.

On this clone: Other DNA variants within this sample encode the same CDR3. V is TRBV11-3 and J is TRBJ2-3; no clear D gene. The germline CDR1 and CDR2 sequences are SGHNT and YENEEA. The CDR3 is 13 amino acids. The V and J ends lost 2 bases and 1 base respectively, with 4 bases between them. This chain's CDR3 is CASSLTGTDTQYF. CDR3 nucleotide sequence: TGTGCCAGCAGCTTAACAGGCACAGATACGCAGTATTTT.

This chain uses TRBV18 with TRBJ2-3; D unresolved. Trimming left V 4 bases short and J 0 bases short, with 17 bases between. CDR1 is KGHSH, CDR2 LQKENI, per germline. CDR3 length: 17 amino acids. In DNA form, the CDR3 reads TGTGCCAGCTCACTCCGCCCAATTGCCGATAGCACAGATACGCAGTATTTT. It specifies CASSLRPIADSTDTQYF.

This clone was seen once. The V and J genes are TRBV4-1 and TRBJ2-7; 8 positions match TRBD1. This CDR3 is 16 amino acids long. J lost 2 bases, V lost 3 bases, and 9 bases had no gene match. Germline CDR1 is MGHRA and CDR2 is YSYEKL. For the CDR3, the DNA is TGCGCCAGCAGCCAGACCACCGGGGACAGGACCTACGAGCAGTACTTC. Encoded protein: CASSQTTGDRTYEQYF.

The genes are TRBV19 and TRBJ2-5; D is unresolved. The V end was cut by 6 bases, the J end by 4 bases, with 18 bases between. Germline CDR1 is LNHDA and CDR2 is SQIVND (reference sequence). The CDR3 has 15 residues. CDR3 nucleotides: TGTGCCAGTAGGAGAGACCGGGCCCTCGCAGAGACCCAGTACTTC. Amino acids: CASRRDRALAETQYF.

A note on this clone: Other nucleotide sequences from this sample produce the same CDR3. The V and J genes are TRBV19 and TRBJ2-7; 11 bases map to TRBD1. Germline-derived CDR1 and CDR2 are LNHDA and SQIVND (reference sequence). This CDR3 is built from 15 residues. V lost 5 bases and J lost 2; bases outside the gene matches: 5. This CDR3 reads CASSPRTGGPYEQYF. Written as DNA, the CDR3 is TGTGCCAGTAGTCCCCGGACAGGGGGCCCCTACGAGCAGTACTTC.

This rearrangement joins TRBV7-6 to TRBJ2-2, with 9 bases lining up with TRBD2. J was trimmed by 5 bases and V by 3 bases; bases with no gene match: 4. The germline CDR1 and CDR2 sequences are SGHVS and FNYEAQ. The CDR3 loop spans 15 amino acids. The CDR3: CASSFAAGGTGELFF. The CDR3 DNA reads TGTGCCAGCAGCTTTGCAGCGGGAGGAACCGGGGAGCTGTTTTTT. The whole variable domain, remainder taken from reference TRBV7-6 and TRBJ2-2, is GAGVSQSPRYKVTKRGQDVALRCDPISGHVSLYWYRQALGQGPEFLTYFNYEAQQDKSGLPNDRFSAERPEGSISTLTIQRTEQRDSAMYRCASSFAAGGTGELFFGEGSRLTVL.

This clone was seen once. V and J are TRBV29-1 and TRBJ2-3, with 9 bases fitting TRBD1. Germline V lookup: CDR1 SQVTM, CDR2 ANQGSEA. Trimming took 4 bases from V and 1 from J; bases not matched to a gene: 3. The CDR3 length is 14 residues. CDR3 DNA: TGCAGCGTTGGGGGGACAGGGCGCACAGATACGCAGTATTTT. It translates to CSVGGTGRTDTQYF.

CDR3 amino acids: CASSLLTGPLNHGELFF. CDR3 DNA sequence: TGCGCCAGCAGCCTTCTCACGGGTCCATTAAATCACGGGGAGCTGTTTTTT. The chain couples TRBV5-1 to TRBJ2-2; D gene unclear. Germline CDR1 reads SGHRS; CDR2 reads YFSETQ. Trimming took off 4 bases at V and 7 bases at J, with 23 bases between the two ends. The CDR3 extends over 17 amino acids.

The rearrangement joins TRBV5-1 to TRBJ1-2; the D is unclear. V gave up 0 bases and J gave up 4 bases, with 13 bases separating them. Germline V gives CDR1 SGHRS, CDR2 YFSETQ. The CDR3 length is 15 residues. The CDR3 region is CASSLDGGPAYGYTF. The CDR3 region has the DNA TGCGCCAGCAGCTTGGATGGAGGGCCGGCCTATGGCTACACCTTC.

The chain carries TRBV7-3 and TRBJ2-1, with TRBD1 matching over 7 bases. There are 12 residues in the CDR3. With V trimmed by 3 bases and J by 13 bases, 6 bases remained unmatched. Germline lookup yields CDR1 SGHTA and CDR2 FQGTGA. The CDR3 protein is CASSFATGQQFF. CDR3 bases: TGTGCCAGCAGCTTTGCGACAGGGCAACAGTTCTTC.

The chain couples TRBV4-1 to TRBJ2-3, with 9 bases matching TRBD2. V shed 2 bases, J shed 8 bases, and the junction held 8 bases outside the gene matches. This CDR3 comprises 15 residues. CDR1 is MGHRA and CDR2 is YSYEKL in the germline V gene. The CDR3 DNA reads TGCGCCAGCAGCCAACCGACTAGCGGCTCTGCTACGCAGTATTTT. Encoded protein: CASSQPTSGSATQYF.

This chain connects TRBV9 to TRBJ2-1; 7 bases fit TRBD2. Germline CDR1 and CDR2: SGDLS and YYNGEE. This CDR3 comprises 14 residues. Losses at the gene ends were 3 bases for V and 9 bases for J; bases not matched to a gene: 9. CDR3 sequence (DNA): TGTGCCAGCAGCGGATATGGACTAGGGCGTGAGCAGTTCTTC. It yields the protein CASSGYGLGREQFF. Variable domain in full (rest from reference TRBV9 and TRBJ2-1): DSGVTQTPKHLITATGQRVTLRCSPRSGDLSVYWYQQSLDQGLQFLIQYYNGEERAKGNILERFSAQQFPDLHSELNLSSLELGDSALYFCASSGYGLGREQFFGPGTRLTVL.

The chain employs TRBV27 and TRBJ2-2; 16 bases are shared with TRBD2. J was trimmed by 7 bases and V by 3 bases; bases with no gene match: 17. The CDR3 totals 21 residues. CDR1 is MNHEY, CDR2 SMNVEV, per germline (reference sequence). This chain's CDR3 is CASSFPPRGLAGGPHFGELFF. The CDR3 DNA follows: TGTGCCAGCAGTTTCCCCCCGCGGGGACTAGCGGGAGGGCCTCATTTCGGGGAGCTGTTTTTT.

The rearrangement uses TRBV21-1 and TRBJ1-4; the DNA was not compared with TRBD1, the D call given in the table. TRBV21-1 is an annotated pseudogene. The CDR3 loop spans 15 amino acids. In DNA, the CDR3 is TGTGCCAGCAGCGATCGGACAGGGGGAAAGGAAAAACTGTTTTTT. Its protein is CASSDRTGGKEKLFF.

The chain recombines TRBV28 with TRBJ1-1; D is unresolved. V was clipped by 5 bases and J by 1 base, with 14 bases between them. Germline loops: CDR1 MDHEN, CDR2 SYDVKM. This CDR3 is 15 amino acids long. The CDR3: CASSTVRRGNTEAFF. DNA of the CDR3: TGTGCCAGCAGTACAGTCCGGCGGGGGAACACTGAAGCTTTCTTT. The full variable domain, with the rest looked up from reference TRBV28 and TRBJ1-1, is DVKVTQSSRYLVKRTGEKVFLECVQDMDHENMFWYRQDPGLGLRLIYFSYDVKMKEKGDIPEGYSVSREKKERFSLILESASTNQTSMYLCASSTVRRGNTEAFFGQGTRLTVV.

The rearrangement joins TRBV2 to TRBJ2-3; TRBD2 aligns across 7 bases. The CDR3 loop spans 13 amino acids. Germline loops: CDR1 SNHLY, CDR2 FYNNEI. Trimming at V came to 6 bases and at J to 6 bases, leaving 6 bases not matched to a gene. This CDR3 is CASSPLGGDTQYF. The CDR3 nucleotides read TGTGCCAGCAGCCCTCTGGGGGGGGATACGCAGTATTTT. Full variable domain (remainder filled in from reference TRBV2 and TRBJ2-3): EPEVTQTPSHQVTQMGQEVILRCVPISNHLYFYWYRQILGQKVEFLVSFYNNEISEKSEIFDDQFSVERPDGSNFTLKIRSTKLEDSAMYFCASSPLGGDTQYFGPGTRLTVL.

The J gene is TRBJ1-2, the V gene TRBV18; TRBD1 might be the D (6 bases). CDR1 and CDR2 (germline): KGHSH, LQKENI. The CDR3 runs 14 residues. The V end lost 4 bases, the J end lost 2 bases, and 11 bases lay between the germline ends. The CDR3, as DNA: TGTGCCAGCTCACGTTGGACAGTAAACTATGGCTACACCTTC. Its protein is CASSRWTVNYGYTF.

The V call is TRBV5-1, the J call TRBJ2-3, with TRBD1 identical over 9 bases. Losses at the gene ends were 4 bases for V and 1 base for J; bases not matched to a gene: 7. The germline V gene has CDR1 SGHRS and CDR2 YFSETQ. This CDR3 is built from 16 residues. The DNA of the CDR3 is TGCGCCAGCAGCCGAGGATGGGACAGGGGCACAGATACGCAGTATTTT. This sequence encodes CASSRGWDRGTDTQYF.

J is TRBJ2-7 and V is TRBV29-1; 10 bases line up with TRBD2. Germline CDR1 SQVTM, CDR2 ANQGSEA. J lost 6 bases, V lost 7 bases, and 18 bases had no gene match. The CDR3 loop spans 16 amino acids. The CDR3 protein is CSAGGSSGSLPGEQYF. The CDR3 region has the DNA TGCAGCGCCGGTGGCTCTAGCGGGAGCCTCCCGGGCGAGCAGTACTTC.

This chain links TRBV6-1 with TRBJ1-5, with 7 bases lining up with TRBD1. CDR3 length: 15 residues. J was trimmed by 2 bases and V by 3 bases; bases with no gene match: 4. The germline V gene encodes CDR1 MNHNS and CDR2 SASEGT. The chain's CDR3 is CASSDRGYGNQPQHF. The CDR3 DNA is TGTGCCAGCAGTGACAGGGGGTATGGCAATCAGCCCCAGCATTTT.